The rows below give T cell receptor beta chains drawn from one sample of a study of shared clonotypes between healthy human individuals. The protocol was immunoSEQ multiplex PCR, while the TCRdb copy is restricted to in-frame clones and leaves out a portion. This sample has approximately 2,000,000 clones, with 80% to 95% found just once. The source material was naive CD8+ T cells from PBMCs. These receptors all stem from a man in his late teens or twenties in good health. Some clones in this sample may be carry-over from other donors' samples. CDR3s include the opening cysteine and the closing phenylalanine or tryptophan. D genes are given only for firm matches. Clone size is shown for a subset of rows, as once, few, many or a class of expanded clone.

j_call d_call v_call cdr3_length clone_size cdr3_aa cdr3_nt
TRBJ2-2 . TRBV5-4 12 . CASSAPSGELFF TGTGCCAGCAGCGCCCCATCCGGGGAGCTGTTTTTT
TRBJ2-7 . TRBV7-6 16 . CASSLGPRGPSYEQYF TGTGCCAGCAGCTTAGGTCCCAGGGGCCCTTCCTACGAGCAGTACTTC
TRBJ2-1 TRBD1 TRBV13 15 . CASSSDRVSRNEQFF TGTGCCAGCAGCTCCGACAGGGTTAGTCGCAATGAGCAGTTCTTC
TRBJ2-1 . TRBV6-5 14 . CASSYSRQAHEQFF TGTGCCAGCAGTTACTCGAGGCAGGCCCATGAGCAGTTCTTC
TRBJ2-7 TRBD2 TRBV4-3 15 . CASSQDKAGFYEQYF TGCGCCAGCAGCCAAGACAAAGCGGGGTTCTACGAGCAGTACTTC
TRBJ2-7 TRBD1 TRBV6-1 14 once CASSEFDRGYEQYF TGTGCCAGCAGTGAATTCGACAGGGGTTACGAGCAGTACTTC
TRBJ1-5 . TRBV5-4 13 . CASSSDSNQPQHF TGTGCCAGCAGCTCGGACAGCAATCAGCCCCAGCATTTT
TRBJ2-5 . TRBV7-2 17 . CASSSRGTPLQKETQYF TGTGCCAGCAGCTCCCGCGGGACGCCTCTCCAAAAAGAGACCCAGTACTTC
TRBJ2-6 . TRBV4-1 13 once CASSQRPQNVLTF TGCGCCAGCAGCCAAAGGCCCCAAAACGTCCTGACTTTC
TRBJ1-5 . TRBV7-9 15 . CASSPGGGGNQPQHF TGTGCCAGCAGCCCCGGGGGGGGTGGCAATCAGCCCCAGCATTTT
TRBJ1-5 . TRBV27 15 once CASRPPGGGNQPQHF TGTGCCAGCAGACCCCCCGGTGGGGGCAATCAGCCCCAGCATTTT
TRBJ2-5 . TRBV7-9 19 . CASSPRRGRRLGFQETQYF TGTGCCAGCAGCCCCAGGAGAGGTCGAAGGTTGGGTTTCCAAGAGACCCAGTACTTC
TRBJ2-1 . TRBV4-3 16 . CASSRSGPAFSNEQFF TGCGCCAGCAGCCGGAGCGGACCCGCGTTTTCCAATGAGCAGTTCTTC
TRBJ2-3 TRBD2 TRBV7-2 17 . CASSFRLAGASTDTQYF TGTGCCAGCAGCTTCCGACTAGCGGGAGCCAGCACAGATACGCAGTATTTT
TRBJ2-7 TRBD1 TRBV7-9 14 . CASSLLTGPYEQYF TGTGCCAGCAGCTTATTGACAGGGCCCTACGAGCAGTACTTC
TRBJ1-1 . TRBV4-1 14 . CASSQDRGAPGQGF TGCGCCAGCAGCCAAGATCGCGGTGCCCCGGGACAAGGCTTT
TRBJ2-1 . TRBV5-1 15 . CASLDQRGMMNEQFF TGCGCCAGCTTAGACCAAAGGGGGATGATGAATGAGCAGTTCTTC
TRBJ2-7 . TRBV11-3 14 . CASSLAGNSYEQYF TGTGCCAGCAGCTTAGCGGGGAACTCCTACGAGCAGTACTTC
TRBJ2-7 . TRBV5-6 13 . CASSLQSTYEQYF TGTGCCAGCAGCTTGCAGAGCACCTACGAGCAGTACTTC
TRBJ2-4 . TRBV21-1 18 . CASSSPLGRRLAKNIQYF TGTGCCAGCAGCTCCCCCCTGGGCAGACGTCTAGCCAAAAACATTCAGTACTTC
TRBJ2-1 TRBD2 TRBV6-5 14 . CASWTSGNYNEQFF TGTGCCAGCTGGACTAGCGGGAACTACAATGAGCAGTTCTTC
TRBJ2-1 . TRBV27 14 . CASNLGGTYNEQFF TGTGCCAGCAACCTCGGAGGAACCTACAATGAGCAGTTCTTC
TRBJ2-1 TRBD2 TRBV28 13 . CATAAVAGLEQFF TGTGCCACAGCAGCGGTAGCGGGGCTAGAGCAGTTCTTC
TRBJ2-1 TRBD2 TRBV4-2 18 . CASSQDFPGGRGYNEQFF TGTGCCAGCAGCCAAGATTTCCCTGGCGGGAGAGGCTACAATGAGCAGTTCTTC
TRBJ1-1 . TRBV10-3 16 . CAISESAGGPNTEAFF TGTGCCATCAGTGAGTCGGCGGGGGGCCCGAACACTGAAGCTTTCTTT
TRBJ2-1 TRBD2 TRBV11-3 16 . CASSPRTSGDYNEQFF TGTGCCAGCAGCCCTCGGACTAGCGGGGACTACAATGAGCAGTTCTTC
TRBJ2-7 . TRBV5-5 14 . CASSPGWGIYEQYF TGTGCCAGCAGCCCGGGGTGGGGGATATACGAGCAGTACTTC
TRBJ2-7 TRBD1 TRBV28 14 . CASRPDRGRYEQYF TGTGCCAGCAGACCAGACAGGGGGCGATACGAGCAGTACTTC
TRBJ2-1 . TRBV4-1 14 once CASSPEAEASEQFF TGCGCCAGCAGCCCAGAGGCTGAGGCGAGTGAGCAGTTCTTC
TRBJ2-7 . TRBV7-9 15 . CASSSLQGTAYEQYF TGTGCCAGCAGCTCCCTACAGGGAACTGCCTACGAGCAGTACTTC
TRBJ1-1 . TRBV30 10 . CAWQNTEAFF TGTGCCTGGCAGAACACTGAAGCTTTCTTT
TRBJ2-1 . TRBV11-2 14 . CASSLPDSLHEQFF TGTGCCAGCAGCCTCCCCGACAGTTTGCATGAGCAGTTCTTC
TRBJ1-1 . TRBV27 13 . CASSLRGSTEAFF TGTGCCAGCAGTTTACGGGGGAGCACTGAAGCTTTCTTT
TRBJ2-1 TRBD2 TRBV15 17 . CATSRGSGTSGPEGKFF TGTGCCACCAGCAGAGGATCCGGGACTAGCGGGCCAGAAGGAAAGTTCTTC
TRBJ1-1 . TRBV27 15 . CASSLQKRWNTEAFF TGTGCCAGCAGTTTACAGAAGCGATGGAACACTGAAGCTTTCTTT
TRBJ1-2 TRBD1 TRBV10-3 13 . CAISTQGAFGYTF TGTGCCATCAGCACACAGGGGGCTTTTGGCTACACCTTC
TRBJ1-1 . TRBV6-1 14 . CASKELQGNTEAFF TGTGCCAGCAAGGAACTACAGGGCAACACTGAAGCTTTCTTT
TRBJ2-7 TRBD2 TRBV29-1 14 . CSVETSGRAYEQYF TGCAGCGTTGAAACAAGCGGGAGGGCCTACGAGCAGTACTTC
TRBJ2-5 . TRBV7-9 12 . CASSFGGQTQYF TGTGCCAGCAGCTTCGGGGGGCAGACCCAGTACTTC
TRBJ2-7 TRBD2 TRBV11-1 13 once CASSSQPTSGKYF TGTGCCAGCAGCTCCCAACCCACTAGCGGGAAGTACTTC
TRBJ2-1 TRBD2 TRBV7-8 17 . CASSLILAGGLSDEQFF TGTGCCAGCAGCTTAATATTAGCGGGAGGGCTCTCGGATGAGCAGTTCTTC
TRBJ2-7 . TRBV4-1 13 . CASSQGRSYEQYF TGCGCCAGCAGCCAAGGAAGATCCTACGAGCAGTACTTC
TRBJ1-2 . TRBV25-1 12 . CASSDPTSGYTF TGTGCCAGCAGTGACCCGACCAGTGGCTACACCTTC
TRBJ2-3 . TRBV28 15 . CASSLGVISTDTQYF TGTGCCAGCAGTTTAGGGGTGATCAGCACAGATACGCAGTATTTT
TRBJ1-1 . TRBV27 16 . CASSASPGAWGTEAFF TGTGCCAGCAGTGCATCACCGGGGGCGTGGGGCACTGAAGCTTTCTTT
TRBJ1-5 . TRBV5-1 14 . CASSLGPSNQPQHF TGCGCCAGCAGCTTGGGACCGAGCAATCAGCCCCAGCATTTT
TRBJ2-1 . TRBV5-6 13 once CASSLDPYNEQFF TGTGCCAGCAGCTTGGATCCCTACAATGAGCAGTTCTTC